This T cell receptor beta chain is from a study of T cell responses to AZD1222 COVID-19 vaccine (dated by TCRdb to the early 2020s). For the wider study: TCR sequencing was performed for 230 to 250 trial participants, of whom 200 to 210 were given two doses of AZD1222 and around 25 were given two doses of MenACWY control vaccine. Trial participants were enrolled into age subgroups of 18-55, 56-69 and 70-plus years, which contained 148, 28 and 57 TCR-sequenced participants, respectively.

The CDR3 regions of human TCRbeta chains were analyzed by immunosequencing. In the paper's pipeline: TCRs in the repertoires were matched against a reference library of SARS-CoV-2-specific TCRs that had been generated with the MIRA antigen-specificity platform. Breadth was defined as the fraction of unique TCRs that were SARS-CoV-2-associated, and depth was defined as the fraction of total T cells that were SARS-CoV-2-associated. Using the MIRA data, each spike-specific TCR was mapped to the spike region that the TCR reacts to and placed in a CD4 or CD8 class. Log10-transformed breadth and depth values were compared by one-way ANOVA with Sidak's multiple comparisons tests. This is the immuneACCESS table as TCRdb keeps it, with only in-frame sequences that have V and J called. A part of the clones is gone; compared with another copy, unresolved V genes explain less than half, and the rest is unexplained. V, J and clone size derive from that table, while D and trimming were established from the DNA sequence. Within this sample are some 130,000 clones, with just under 95% of them counted one time only. The ten largest make up approximately 1.2% of the sample.

Deletion took 3 bases off V and 2 bases off J, with a span of 7 bases between the germline ends. The CDR3 goes from the cysteine to the phenylalanine over 13 residues. Only the CDR3 region is kept as DNA, spanning 39 bases read in frame from base 1. The germline V gene encodes CDR1 SEHNR and CDR2 FQNEAQ (reference sequence). The investigation overall reported the following: Most participants were white British and females outnumbered males, and the authors suggested that clonal diversity may have been underestimated. Nearly half of unique spike-specific TCRs reportedly recognized epitopes outside regions mutated in the B.1.351 and B.1.1.7 variants. Because no samples from the day 14 peak response were available, repertoires could be characterized only after the peak T cell response. The 56-69-year group was small, and its depth increase did not reach significance, likely because of low power. The vaccine-associated CD4 TCRs covered the entire spike protein, and the dominant responses fell in regions 160-218 and 743-854. Only five to seven AZD1222 recipients were SARS-CoV-2 seropositive at baseline, limiting conclusions about previously exposed vaccinees. After two AZD1222 doses, both the breadth and the depth of spike-specific TCRs were significantly higher than at day 0 and than in MenACWY recipients.

As concerns this clone: Its recognized antigen is unknown. Base qualities are not recorded, but no much larger clone differs from it by a single base.

The time point label on this specimen signifies: about 28 days (+/-7) after the second vaccine dose. AZD1222 recipients given second doses at about 4 weeks or at about 12 weeks were pooled, since spike-specific TCR depth and breadth were not found to differ between the two schedules. The vaccinee samples were drawn from two UK trials, COV001 and COV002, one of which was a single-blind randomized controlled phase 2/3 trial testing AZD1222 (ChAdOx1 nCoV-19) in healthy adults. Trial participant PBMC samples were collected at day 0 and day 28 after the second dose for TCRbeta chain sequencing. The V and J segments used are TRBV7-9 and TRBJ1-1, with no D gene named confidently. This specimen was peripheral blood, taken 28 days after the second AZD1222 dose. The origin of this receptor is an adult who received the AZD1222 COVID-19 vaccine. The CDR3 region reads CASSFLDNTEAFF. The DNA is as follows: TGTGCCAGCAGCTTTTTGGATAACACTGAAGCTTTCTTT.